The text below deals with one T cell receptor (beta chain). This sample was included in a study of T cell changes during pregnancy in multiple sclerosis. Trimming removed 3 bases from V and 7 bases from J; junction bases left unmatched: 6. The CDR3 is 14 residues long. Germline V lookup: CDR1 MNHEY, CDR2 SMNVEV (reference sequence). The assay was immunoSEQ multiplex PCR, and TCRdb's table has in-frame clones only and misses some. The sample carries approximately 85,000 clones, about 94% recorded once. The chain is built from TRBV27 and TRBJ1-5, with 7 bases that match TRBD1. This sample comprised peripheral blood, obtained in the third trimester of pregnancy. This receptor was taken from a female donor with multiple sclerosis, enrolled in a pregnancy study. DNA for the CDR3: TGTGCCAGCAGTTTTAGGGGGCCGGGGCAGCCCCAGCATTTT. Translated: CASSFRGPGQPQHF.